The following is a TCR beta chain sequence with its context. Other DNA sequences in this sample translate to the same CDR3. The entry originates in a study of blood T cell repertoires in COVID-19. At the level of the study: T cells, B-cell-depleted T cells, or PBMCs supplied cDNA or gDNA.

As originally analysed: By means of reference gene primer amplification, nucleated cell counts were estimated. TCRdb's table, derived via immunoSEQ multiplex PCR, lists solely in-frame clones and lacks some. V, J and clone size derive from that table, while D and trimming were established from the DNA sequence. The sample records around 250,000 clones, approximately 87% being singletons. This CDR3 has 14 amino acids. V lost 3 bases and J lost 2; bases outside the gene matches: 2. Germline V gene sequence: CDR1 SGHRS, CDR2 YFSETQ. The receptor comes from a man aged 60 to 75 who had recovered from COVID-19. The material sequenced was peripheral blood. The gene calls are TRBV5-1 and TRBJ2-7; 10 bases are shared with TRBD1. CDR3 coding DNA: TGCGCCAGCAGCTCCGGGACAGGGGCCTACGAGCAGTACTTC. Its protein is CASSSGTGAYEQYF.